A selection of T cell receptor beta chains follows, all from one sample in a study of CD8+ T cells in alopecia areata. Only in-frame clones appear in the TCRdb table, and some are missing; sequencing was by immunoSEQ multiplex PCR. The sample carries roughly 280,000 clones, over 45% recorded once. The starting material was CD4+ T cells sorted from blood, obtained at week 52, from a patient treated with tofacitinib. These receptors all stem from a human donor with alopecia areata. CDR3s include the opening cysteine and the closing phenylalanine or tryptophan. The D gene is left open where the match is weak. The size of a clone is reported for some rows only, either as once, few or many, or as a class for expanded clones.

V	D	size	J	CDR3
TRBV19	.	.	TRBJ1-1	CASRQNTEAFF
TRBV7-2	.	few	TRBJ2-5	CASSTDWRIKETQYF
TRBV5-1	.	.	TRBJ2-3	CASSEGDTQYF
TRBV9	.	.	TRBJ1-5	CASSPSGVDSSNQPQHF
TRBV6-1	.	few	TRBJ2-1	CASGWQYNEQFF
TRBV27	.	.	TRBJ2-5	CASSLRQGETQYF
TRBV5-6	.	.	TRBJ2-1	CASSLPGRLPGFF
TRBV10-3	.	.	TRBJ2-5	CAISVGSAVETQYF
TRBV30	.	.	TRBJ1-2	CASGENYGYTF
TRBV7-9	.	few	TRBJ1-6	CASSHTGYNSPLHF
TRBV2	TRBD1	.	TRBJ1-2	CASRVDNRGYGYTF
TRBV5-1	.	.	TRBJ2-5	CASSESGLSNEAQYF
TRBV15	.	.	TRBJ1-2	CATSTQGPGGREGYTF
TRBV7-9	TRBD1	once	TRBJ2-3	CASRWTTGDEADTQYF
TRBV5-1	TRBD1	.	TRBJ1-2	CASSPIGQDYGYTF
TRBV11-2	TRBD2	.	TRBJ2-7	CASSPGTSGYEQYF
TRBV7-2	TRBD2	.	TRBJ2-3	CASSFSGGGGDTQYF
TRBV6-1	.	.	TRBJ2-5	CASGSLNQETQYF
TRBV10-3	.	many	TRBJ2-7	CAIRDSSYEQYF
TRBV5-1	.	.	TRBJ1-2	CASSVPNDSDGYTF
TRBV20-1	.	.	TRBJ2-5	CSAGRPETQYF
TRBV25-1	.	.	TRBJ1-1	CASSESRGLATEAFF
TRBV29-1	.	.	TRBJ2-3	CSVGMGDTQYF
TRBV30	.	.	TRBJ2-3	CAFQAGRGERGSTDTQYF
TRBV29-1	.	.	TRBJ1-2	CSVEEWPGQPYGYTF
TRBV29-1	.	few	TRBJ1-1	CSVERGLRAFF
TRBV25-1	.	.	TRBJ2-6	CASSHSWARGANVLTF
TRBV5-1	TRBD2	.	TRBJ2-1	CASSFSSGEYNEQFF
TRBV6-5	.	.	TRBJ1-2	CASSYSLLTGRYGYTF
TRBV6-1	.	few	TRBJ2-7	CASSVNRGYEQYF
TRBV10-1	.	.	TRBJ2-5	CASSESGQVETQYF
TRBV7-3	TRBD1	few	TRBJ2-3	CASSPGQGADTQYF
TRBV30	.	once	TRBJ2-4	CAWRGPLAKNIQYF
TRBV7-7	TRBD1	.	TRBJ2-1	CASSRDRGSEQFF
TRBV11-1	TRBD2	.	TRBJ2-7	CASSHRSGESSYEQYF
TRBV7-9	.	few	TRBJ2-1	CASSLALVEQFF
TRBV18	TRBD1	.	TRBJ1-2	CASSQSTGEYGYTF
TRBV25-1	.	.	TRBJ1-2	CASSEWRGNYGYTF
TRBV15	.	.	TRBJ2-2	CATSRDSSTANTGELFF
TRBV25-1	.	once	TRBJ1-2	CASSGTAVSKGYTF
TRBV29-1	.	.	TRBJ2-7	CSVGWTVSSYEQYF
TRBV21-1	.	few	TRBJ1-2	CARKSGYTF
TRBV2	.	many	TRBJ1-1	CASSFSAVEAFF
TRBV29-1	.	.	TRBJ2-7	CSVARADSEQYF
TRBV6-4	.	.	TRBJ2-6	CASSERMGSGANVLTF